This TCR beta chain appears in the sequencing data of a study of blood T cells in healthy people across ages (dated by TCRdb to the mid-2010s). Turning to the overall study: In model experiments, roughly one uniquely barcoded TCR beta cDNA molecule per two T cells was captured by template switching. The study analyzed two additional independent replicas of 1 million unique cDNA reads from the same blood draw for two donors, one aged 18 to 30 and one aged 80 or older. Using deep sequencing normalized with unique cDNA molecular identifiers, the study measured how TCR beta repertoire diversity changes with age. Donors of different ages were randomly distributed across sequencing lanes to avoid experimental bias. Four age groups were formed from the donors: young (average roughly 16 years), middle-aged (around 40), aged (about 62) and long-lived (less than 85). What the authors observed across the whole study: Conclusive comparison of naive and antigen-experienced compartments was prevented by the profiling of bulk unsorted PBMCs. Observed TCR beta diversity per million T cells fell roughly linearly with age, and a significant reduction was already apparent by age around 40. Because the CMV infection status of the donors was unknown, age-related changes in expanded clonotypes may potentially have been confounded. Compared with the aged group, more naive CD4+ T cells, fewer expanded clones and increased TCR diversity were shown by the long-lived group, suggesting age selection. Total diversity estimates from one million sequenced T cells were considered lower bounds and underestimates. The percentage of naive T cells measured by flow cytometry correlated strongly with observed TCR beta diversity.

As for this clonotype: Its antigen is unknown. Per-base qualities were not stored, and no clone one base away is much larger.

Systemically healthy Caucasian individuals from Russia, 39 in total and aged about 6 to 100 years, were included as donors. Each donor gave 9 to 10 milliliters of peripheral blood, collected into EDTA-treated Vacutainer tubes. Ficoll-Paque density-gradient centrifugation was used to isolate PBMCs, with at least 7 million per sample. Total RNA, at least 6 micrograms per sample, was extracted from PBMCs with Trizol reagent. The percentages of naive CD45RAhigh/CD27high T cells were determined by flow cytometry on a PBMC aliquot from every donor. The CDR3 starts with the cysteine, ends with the phenylalanine, and has 15 residues. The only DNA kept is the CDR3, 45 bases in frame from the first base. Trimming leaves V shorter by 0 bases and J shorter by 4 bases, with the junction holding 5 bases beyond the gene matches. CDR1 is given as SGHTA and CDR2 as FQGNSA, both from the germline V gene. The method was 5' RACE. The data were produced on an Illumina HiSeq 2500. A second PCR of roughly 6 to 11 cycles was run with a J-beta primer mix and a sample-barcoded 5' primer. A unique molecular identifier was introduced onto each TCR beta cDNA molecule by a template-switch 5' adaptor carrying 12 random nucleotides. Each sample yielded at least 2.5 million CDR3-containing paired-end reads. First-strand cDNA synthesis was performed from all RNA using the Mint cDNA synthesis kit, with priming by a TRBC-specific oligonucleotide. Following uracil-DNA glycosylase treatment, a first 18-cycle PCR with universal primers M1SS and BC2_uni_R was performed on all cDNA. On the authors' methods: For normalization, 1 million high-quality reads were randomly selected from each sample, with every read carrying a distinct molecular identifier. Instead of being binned into consensus sequences, reads with shared molecular identifiers were discarded. CDR3 identification, clonotype clustering and error correction used MiTCR with a Q25 quality threshold and the strictest error-elimination algorithm. A nonparametric unseen species model with Euler transformation was used to estimate a lower bound on total TCR beta diversity. TCRdb handled the public reads itself, with Q25 trimming in fastp and clone calling in MiXCR, and kept productive beta chains. Duplicate CDR3 protein sequences are folded into a single record with the most common DNA and genes. The V and J calls and clone size are TCRdb's, not the authors'. This sample lists more than 800,000 distinct CDR3 sequences; around 43% were detected once. The ten largest clonotypes hold under 20% of the sample.

The sample consisted of blood. This TCR came from a woman aged 55-69 years in good health. The chain is made from TRBV7-2 and TRBJ2-7; 8 bases in the middle match TRBD1. The nucleotide sequence is given as TGTGCCAGCAGCTTAGCGAGCGACAGGGGTTACGAGCAGTACTTC. Translated, this gives CASSLASDRGYEQYF.